The entry that follows covers one TCR beta chain sequence. Its antigen is not identified. The sample carries other DNA sequences with the same CDR3. Germline V gene lookup returns CDR1 SGHTA and CDR2 FQGTGA. The CDR3 length is 13 residues. V lost 1 base, J lost 4 bases, and 5 bases lay in between. These data come from a study of shared clonotypes between healthy human individuals. About the study: Each donor contributed plates that comprised three CD4 naive, three CD4 memory, two CD8 naive and one CD8 memory.

TCRdb's copy holds only in-frame clones and misses some; the assay was immunoSEQ multiplex PCR. The profile shows under 1,900,000 clones, 98% of them singletons. Notes on the study in general: The generation probabilities recorded for non-shared clonotypes fell below those of clonotypes shared by all four donors. Estimated richness was generally greater in naive than memory subsets. The study found roughly 5% of naive CD4 clonotypes shared across several donors.

V gene TRBV7-3 combines with J gene TRBJ2-1; no reliable D call. The sequencing sample was made of naive CD4+ T cells sorted from blood. Stated subset: CD45RA+ positively selected. This TCR came from a man aged 30-40 years in good health. CDR3 bases: TGTGCCAGCAGCTTAAGTCTATACAATGAGCAGTTCTTC. Protein: CASSLSLYNEQFF.